This T cell receptor beta chain appears in the sequencing data of a study of blood T cell repertoires in COVID-19. As for the study in general: Sources were T cells, B-cell-depleted T cells, or PBMCs; the material itself was cDNA or gDNA.

The CDR3 totals 15 residues. V was pared by 4 bases and J by 1 base, with 14 bases between. CDR1 is SGHDT and CDR2 is YYEEEE in the germline V gene. Methods used by the authors: Nucleated cell counts were estimated from reference gene primer amplification. The repertoire was sequenced with immunoSEQ multiplex PCR; TCRdb's copy has only in-frame clones and lacks some. Clone size and V and J calls were adopted from that table, with D and trimming inferred from the DNA. The sample holds roughly 250,000 clones, 70% to 90% seen once. The origin of this receptor is a woman aged 40 to 55 who had recovered from COVID-19. Sequences were obtained from peripheral blood. The chain recombines TRBV5-6 with TRBJ2-5; possible D gene TRBD1, 6 bases. Here the CDR3 DNA reads TGTGCCAGCAGCCGCCGCACAGGGACCCAAGAGACCCAGTACTTC. It specifies CASSRRTGTQETQYF.